Listed below are T cell receptor beta chains from one sample, sequenced in a study of prognosis after radiotherapy for stage I lung cancer. TCRdb called the multiplex PCR reads again in MiXCR, with one record for every CDR3 protein. The sample lists 11,000 to 15,000 distinct CDR3 sequences; 30% were seen once. The sequences come from PBMCs, collected before or after stereotactic body radiation therapy (not recorded which). These TCRs come from a donor aged 50 or older with non-small cell lung cancer. The CDR3 runs from the conserved cysteine through the conserved F or W. Fields, in order: D gene, V gene, J gene, clone size, CDR3 DNA, CDR3 protein. D genes are given only for firm matches. Rows give clone size only sometimes, using once, few, many, or a class for an expanded clone.

-	TRBV19	TRBJ2-7	many	TGTGCCAGTAGTATGGACTTCTCCTACGAGCAGTACTTC	CASSMDFSYEQYF
-	TRBV4-1	TRBJ1-2	-	TGCGCCAGCAGCCAAGTCTCGGGGGATAAGCGTGGCTACACCTTC	CASSQVSGDKRGYTF
-	TRBV5-5	TRBJ2-7	-	TGTGCCAGCAGCTTGGGGTGGTACTCCTACGAGCAGTACTTC	CASSLGWYSYEQYF
TRBD1	TRBV28	TRBJ1-1	-	TGTGCCAGCAGTTTACCTGGGACAGGCCCCAGGGTAGGAGCTTTCTTT	CASSLPGTGPRVGAFF
-	TRBV4-2	TRBJ2-1	many	TGTGCCAGCAGCTCACCCGGGACCCTCAATGAGCAGTTCTTC	CASSSPGTLNEQFF
TRBD1	TRBV10-3	TRBJ2-2	-	TGTGCCACCAGCCCGGGACAGGGCTCGGACACCGGGGAGCTGTTTTTT	CATSPGQGSDTGELFF
-	TRBV28	TRBJ2-7	many	TGTGCCAGCAGTCAATGGGGCCAGGGTATCGCCTACGAGCAGTACTTC	CASSQWGQGIAYEQYF
-	TRBV15	TRBJ2-1	many	TGTGCCACCAGCAGAGATTCCCCCGGGGCCATAGTAAATGAGCAGTTCTTC	CATSRDSPGAIVNEQFF
TRBD1	TRBV28	TRBJ2-2	hyperexpanded	TGTGCCAGCATAAGGACAGGGAACACCGGGGAGCTGTTTTTT	CASIRTGNTGELFF
-	TRBV19	TRBJ1-6	medium-sized	TGTGCCAGTAGTATCAAACAGGGAGGTTCACCCCTCCACTTT	CASSIKQGGSPLHF
-	TRBV5-1	TRBJ1-5	medium-sized	TGCGCCAGCAGCTTGGAAGCAGGGGCAGGACAGCCCCAGCATTTT	CASSLEAGAGQPQHF
TRBD1	TRBV3-1	TRBJ2-2	many	TGTGCCAGCAGCCAAGGGACAGGGGTTAGCGGGGAGCTGTTTTTT	CASSQGTGVSGELFF
TRBD2	TRBV20-1	TRBJ2-3	-	TGCAGTGCTAGCGGTCAGCGGGGGGCCTTCGTCACAGATACGCAGTATTTT	CSASGQRGAFVTDTQYF
TRBD1	TRBV4-1	TRBJ2-7	many	TGCGCCAGCAGCCTAGGACAGGGGTATTCCTACGAGCAGTACTTC	CASSLGQGYSYEQYF